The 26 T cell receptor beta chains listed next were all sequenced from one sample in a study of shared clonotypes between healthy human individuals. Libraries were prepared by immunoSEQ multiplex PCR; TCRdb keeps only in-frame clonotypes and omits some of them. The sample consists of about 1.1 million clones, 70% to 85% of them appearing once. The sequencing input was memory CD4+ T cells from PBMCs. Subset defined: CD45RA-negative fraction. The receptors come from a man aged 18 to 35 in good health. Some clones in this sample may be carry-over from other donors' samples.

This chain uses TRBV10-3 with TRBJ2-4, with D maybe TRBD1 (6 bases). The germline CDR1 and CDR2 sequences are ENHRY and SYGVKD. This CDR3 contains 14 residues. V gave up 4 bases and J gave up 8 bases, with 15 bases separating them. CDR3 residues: CAISGGNRADIQYF. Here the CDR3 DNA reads TGTGCCATCAGTGGGGGGAACAGGGCAGACATTCAGTACTTC.

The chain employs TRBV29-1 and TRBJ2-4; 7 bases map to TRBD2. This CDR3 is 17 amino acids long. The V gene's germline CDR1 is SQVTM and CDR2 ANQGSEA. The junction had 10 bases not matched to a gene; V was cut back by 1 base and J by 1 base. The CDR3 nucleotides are TGCAGCGTTGAAGGGGCGGGAGAATTGCTGGCCAAAAACATTCAGTACTTC. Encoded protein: CSVEGAGELLAKNIQYF.

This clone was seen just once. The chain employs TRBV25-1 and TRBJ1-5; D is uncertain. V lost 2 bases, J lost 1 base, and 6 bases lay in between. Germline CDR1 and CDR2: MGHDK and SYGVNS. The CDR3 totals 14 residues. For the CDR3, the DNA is TGTGCCAGCAGTGAAGCCCGGAGCAATCAGCCCCAGCATTTT. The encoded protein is CASSEARSNQPQHF.

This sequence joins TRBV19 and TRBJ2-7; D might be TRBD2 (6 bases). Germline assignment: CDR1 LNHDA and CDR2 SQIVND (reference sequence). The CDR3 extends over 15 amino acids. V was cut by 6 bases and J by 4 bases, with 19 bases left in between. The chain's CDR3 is CASRAWGEAGYEQYF. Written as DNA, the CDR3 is TGTGCCAGTAGGGCATGGGGGGAGGCTGGGTACGAGCAGTACTTC.

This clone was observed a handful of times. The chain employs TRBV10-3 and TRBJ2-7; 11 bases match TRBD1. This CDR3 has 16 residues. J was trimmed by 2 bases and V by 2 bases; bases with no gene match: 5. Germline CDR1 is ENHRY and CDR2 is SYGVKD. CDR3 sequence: CAISERAGQGAYEQYF. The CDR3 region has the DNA TGTGCCATCAGTGAGAGGGCGGGACAGGGGGCCTACGAGCAGTACTTC.

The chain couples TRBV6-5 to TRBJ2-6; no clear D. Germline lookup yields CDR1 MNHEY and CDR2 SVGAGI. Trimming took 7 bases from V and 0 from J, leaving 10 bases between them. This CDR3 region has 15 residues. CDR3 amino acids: CASTLRISGANVLTF. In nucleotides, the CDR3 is TGTGCCAGCACCCTTAGAATCTCTGGGGCCAACGTCCTGACTTTC.

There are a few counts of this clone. CDR3 amino acids: CASSEARRGHQPQHF. CDR3 DNA sequence: TGTGCCAGCAGTGAAGCGCGGAGGGGGCATCAGCCCCAGCATTTT. This chain connects TRBV2 to TRBJ1-5, with TRBD1 matching over 7 bases. J lost 5 bases, V lost 0 bases, and 4 bases had no gene match. Germline CDR1 is SNHLY and CDR2 is FYNNEI. CDR3 size: 15 residues.

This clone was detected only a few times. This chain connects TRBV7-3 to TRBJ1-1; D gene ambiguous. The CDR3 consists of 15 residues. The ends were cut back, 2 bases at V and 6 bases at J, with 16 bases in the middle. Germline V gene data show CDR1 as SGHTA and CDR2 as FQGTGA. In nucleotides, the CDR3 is TGTGCCAGCAGCTTAGGGCCAGGTAGGAGCGCTGAAGCTTTCTTT. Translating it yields CASSLGPGRSAEAFF.

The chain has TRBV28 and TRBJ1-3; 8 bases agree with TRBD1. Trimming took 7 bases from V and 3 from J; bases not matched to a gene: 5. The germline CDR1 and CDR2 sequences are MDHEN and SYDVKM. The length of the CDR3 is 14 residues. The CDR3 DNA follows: TGTGCCAGCACCAGTACAGGGGGTGGAAACACCATATATTTT. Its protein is CASTSTGGGNTIYF.

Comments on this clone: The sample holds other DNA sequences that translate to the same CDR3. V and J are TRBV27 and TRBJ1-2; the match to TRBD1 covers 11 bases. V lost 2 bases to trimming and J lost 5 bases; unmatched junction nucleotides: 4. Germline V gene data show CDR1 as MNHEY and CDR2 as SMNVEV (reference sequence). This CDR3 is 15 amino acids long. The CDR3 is CASSLSGTGGYGYTF. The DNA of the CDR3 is TGTGCCAGCAGTTTAAGCGGGACAGGGGGTTATGGCTACACCTTC.

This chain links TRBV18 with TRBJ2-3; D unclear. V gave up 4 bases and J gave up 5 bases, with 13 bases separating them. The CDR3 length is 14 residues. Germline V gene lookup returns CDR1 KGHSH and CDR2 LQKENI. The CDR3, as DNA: TGTGCCAGCTCACAAAGCCTACAAGGAGATACGCAGTATTTT. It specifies CASSQSLQGDTQYF.

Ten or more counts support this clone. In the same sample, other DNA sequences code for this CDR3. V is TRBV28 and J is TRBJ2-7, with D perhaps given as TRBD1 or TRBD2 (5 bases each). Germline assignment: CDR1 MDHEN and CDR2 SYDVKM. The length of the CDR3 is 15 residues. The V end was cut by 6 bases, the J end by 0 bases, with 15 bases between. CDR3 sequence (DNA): TGTGCCAGCAGGCCTTCGGGGCGGGCCTCCTACGAGCAGTACTTC. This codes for CASRPSGRASYEQYF.

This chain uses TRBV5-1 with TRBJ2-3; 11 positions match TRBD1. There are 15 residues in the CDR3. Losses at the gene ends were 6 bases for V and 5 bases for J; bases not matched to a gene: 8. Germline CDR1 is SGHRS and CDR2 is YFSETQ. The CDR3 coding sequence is TGCGCCAGCATCGTCGGGACAGGGGGTGGAGATACGCAGTATTTT. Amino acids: CASIVGTGGGDTQYF.

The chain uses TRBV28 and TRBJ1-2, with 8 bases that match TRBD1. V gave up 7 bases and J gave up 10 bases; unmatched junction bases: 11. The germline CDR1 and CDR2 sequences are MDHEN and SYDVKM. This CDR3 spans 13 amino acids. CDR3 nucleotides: TGTGCCAGCACCACAGGACAGGGTGGGGCCTACACCTTC. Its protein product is CASTTGQGGAYTF.

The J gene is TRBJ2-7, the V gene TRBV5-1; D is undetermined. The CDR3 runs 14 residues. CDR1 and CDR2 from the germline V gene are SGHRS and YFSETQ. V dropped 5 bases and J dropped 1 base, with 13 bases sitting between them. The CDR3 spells CASRRDFGSYEQYF. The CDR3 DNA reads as TGCGCCAGCAGGCGAGACTTCGGATCCTACGAGCAGTACTTC. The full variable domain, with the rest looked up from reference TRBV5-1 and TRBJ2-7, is KAGVTQTPRYLIKTRGQQVTLSCSPISGHRSVSWYQQTPGQGLQFLFEYFSETQRNKGNFPGRFSGRQFSNSRSEMNVSTLELGDSALYLCASRRDFGSYEQYFGPGTRLTVT.

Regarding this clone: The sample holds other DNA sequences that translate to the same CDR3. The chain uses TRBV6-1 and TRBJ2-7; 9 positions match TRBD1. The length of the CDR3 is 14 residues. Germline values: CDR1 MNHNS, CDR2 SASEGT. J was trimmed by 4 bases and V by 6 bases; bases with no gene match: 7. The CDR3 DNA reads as TGTGCCAGCAGGCCGGGACAGGGAACATACGAGCAGTACTTC. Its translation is CASRPGQGTYEQYF.

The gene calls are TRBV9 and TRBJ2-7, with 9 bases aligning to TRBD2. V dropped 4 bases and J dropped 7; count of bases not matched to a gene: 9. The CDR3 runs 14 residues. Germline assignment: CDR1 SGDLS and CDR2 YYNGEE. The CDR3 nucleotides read TGTGCCAGCAGCCCCCGGGGACTAGCTTGGGAGCAGTACTTC. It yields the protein CASSPRGLAWEQYF.

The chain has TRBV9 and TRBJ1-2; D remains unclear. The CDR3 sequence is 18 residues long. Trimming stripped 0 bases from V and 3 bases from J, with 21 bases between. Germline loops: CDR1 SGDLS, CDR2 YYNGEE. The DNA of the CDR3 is TGTGCCAGCAGCGTAGGGCAGGACCTGACCCCCTGGGACTATGGCTACACCTTC. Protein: CASSVGQDLTPWDYGYTF.

CDR3 protein: CASTPWQGRSPLHF. For the CDR3, the DNA is TGTGCCAGCACGCCGTGGCAGGGTCGGTCACCCCTCCACTTT. The rearrangement links TRBV28 to TRBJ1-6; the D gene is possibly TRBD1 (5 bases). CDR1 is MDHEN and CDR2 is SYDVKM in the germline V gene. CDR3 length: 14 residues. V lost 7 bases to trimming and J lost 10 bases, with 17 bases between them.

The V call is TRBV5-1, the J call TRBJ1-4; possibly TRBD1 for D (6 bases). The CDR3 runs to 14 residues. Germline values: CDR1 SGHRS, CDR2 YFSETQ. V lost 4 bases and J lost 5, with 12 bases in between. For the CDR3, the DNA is TGCGCCAGCAGCGCCGGGACAAAGAATGAAAAACTGTTTTTT. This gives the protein CASSAGTKNEKLFF.

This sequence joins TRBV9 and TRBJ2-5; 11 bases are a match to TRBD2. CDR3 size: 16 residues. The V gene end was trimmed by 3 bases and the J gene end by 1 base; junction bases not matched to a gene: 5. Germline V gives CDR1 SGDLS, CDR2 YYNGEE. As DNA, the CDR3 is TGTGCCAGCAGCGCCGGACTAGCGGGTATCCAAGAGACCCAGTACTTC. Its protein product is CASSAGLAGIQETQYF.

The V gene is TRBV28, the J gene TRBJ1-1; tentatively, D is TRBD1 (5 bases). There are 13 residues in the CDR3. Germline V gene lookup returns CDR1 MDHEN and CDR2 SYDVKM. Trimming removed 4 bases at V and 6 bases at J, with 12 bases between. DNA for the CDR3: TGTGCCAGCAGTTCCGGACGGGGCGCTGAAGCTTTCTTT. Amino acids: CASSSGRGAEAFF.

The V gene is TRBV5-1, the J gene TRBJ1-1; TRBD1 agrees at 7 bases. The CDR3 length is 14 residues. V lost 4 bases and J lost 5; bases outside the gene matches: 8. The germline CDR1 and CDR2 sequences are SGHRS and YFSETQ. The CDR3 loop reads CASSARGAGTEAFF. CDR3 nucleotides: TGCGCCAGCAGCGCCAGGGGGGCAGGAACTGAAGCTTTCTTT.

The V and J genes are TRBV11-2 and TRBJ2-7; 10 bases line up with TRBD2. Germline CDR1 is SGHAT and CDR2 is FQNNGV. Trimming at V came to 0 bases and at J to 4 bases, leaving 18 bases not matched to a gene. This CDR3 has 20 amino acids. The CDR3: CASSLDGVGSGRASGYEQYF. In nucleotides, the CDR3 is TGTGCCAGCAGCTTAGATGGAGTCGGGAGCGGGAGGGCCTCGGGGTACGAGCAGTACTTC.

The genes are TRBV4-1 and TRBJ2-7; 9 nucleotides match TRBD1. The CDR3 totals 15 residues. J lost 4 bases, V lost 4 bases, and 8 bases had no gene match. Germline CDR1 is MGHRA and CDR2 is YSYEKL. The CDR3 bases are TGCGCCAGCAGCCTTGGACAGGGGATGGGGTACGAGCAGTACTTC. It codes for CASSLGQGMGYEQYF.

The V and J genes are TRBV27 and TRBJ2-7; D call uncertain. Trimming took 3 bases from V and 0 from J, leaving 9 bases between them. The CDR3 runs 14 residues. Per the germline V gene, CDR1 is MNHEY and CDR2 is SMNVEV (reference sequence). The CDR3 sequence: CASSFGGNSYEQYF. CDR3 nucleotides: TGTGCCAGCAGTTTCGGTGGAAACTCCTACGAGCAGTACTTC.